This T cell receptor beta chain appears in the sequencing data of a study of blood T cells in healthy people across ages. The ends lost 3 bases at V and 1 base at J; junction bases unmatched: 4. The V gene's germline CDR1 is SGHAT and CDR2 FQNNGV. This CDR3 comprises 15 residues. Donation came from healthy Caucasian individuals in Russia who were aged roughly 6 to 95. Every sample had a minimum of 6.5 million PBMCs isolated. This clonotype was counted a few times. A sample-barcoded 5' primer and a J-beta primer mix were used in a second PCR of roughly 7 to 11 cycles. TCRdb reprocessed the 5' RACE reads with MiXCR, giving one entry per CDR3 protein. Of 1.5 million to 1.9 million distinct CDR3 sequences listed, roughly 43% were seen once; the top ten hold about 4%.

The receptor was derived from a woman younger than 35 in good health. The sample was blood. The V call is TRBV11-2, the J call TRBJ2-3, with 7 bases aligning to TRBD1. The CDR3 DNA reads as TGTGCCAGCAGCTTCGGGACAGCCCGCACAGATACGCAGTATTTT. The encoded protein is CASSFGTARTDTQYF.